This entry lists 13 T cell receptor beta chains sequenced from one sample in a study of blood T cell repertoires in COVID-19. Clones were read by immunoSEQ multiplex PCR, and TCRdb kept only the in-frame ones, dropping some. The repertoire holds 200,000 to 250,000 clones, around 80% seen once, with roughly 6% in the top ten. The sequenced sample consisted of peripheral blood. The origin of the receptors is a woman in her 70s with acute or convalescent COVID-19.

This CDR3 is CASSLVTGLDTDTQYF. The CDR3 DNA reads as TGCGCCAGCAGCTTGGTGACAGGGTTAGACACAGATACGCAGTATTTT. The gene calls are TRBV5-1 and TRBJ2-3; 7 bases fit TRBD1. The V gene's germline CDR1 is SGHRS and CDR2 YFSETQ. This CDR3 spans 16 amino acids. V trimming: 0 bases; J trimming: 2 bases; junction bases outside the gene matches: 6.

This chain uses TRBV19 with TRBJ2-3; TRBD1 is a possible D gene (6 bases). The CDR3 is 14 amino acids. V lost 10 bases and J 0 bases, leaving 14 bases between the germline ends. From germline, CDR1 is LNHDA and CDR2 SQIVND (reference sequence). The CDR3 nucleotides are TGTGCCACCCGGACAGCCGCTAGCACAGATACGCAGTATTTT. This encodes CATRTAASTDTQYF.

This clone was counted between two and nine times. J is TRBJ1-1 and V is TRBV27; 8 nucleotides agree with TRBD1. This CDR3 region has 15 residues. Per germline, CDR1 MNHEY and CDR2 SMNVEV (reference sequence). V gave up 4 bases and J gave up 5 bases; unmatched junction bases: 9. This chain's CDR3 is CASSSQGAPRTEAFF. The CDR3 DNA reads as TGTGCCAGCAGTTCCCAGGGGGCACCGAGAACTGAAGCTTTCTTT.

The chain has TRBV5-1 and TRBJ2-1; 10 bases map to TRBD1. CDR1 is SGHRS and CDR2 is YFSETQ in the germline V gene. This CDR3 comprises 15 residues. Trimming removed 5 bases from V and 4 bases from J; junction bases left unmatched: 6. The CDR3 sequence is CASSPGQGVYNEQFF. CDR3 bases: TGCGCCAGCAGTCCCGGACAGGGGGTATACAATGAGCAGTTCTTC.

This clone came up a few times. The chain recombines TRBV6-5 with TRBJ2-1; 10 bases match TRBD2. V gave up 7 bases and J gave up 9 bases; unmatched junction bases: 9. This CDR3 spans 14 amino acids. Germline values: CDR1 MNHEY, CDR2 SVGAGI. DNA of the CDR3: TGTGCCAGCACCGGAGCGGGAGGGTTTGGTGAGCAGTTCTTC. Residues: CASTGAGGFGEQFF.

Points on this clone: Other DNA sequences in this sample translate to the same CDR3. The chain joins TRBV5-1 to TRBJ1-6; D is possibly TRBD1 (5 bases). Between the trimmed V and J ends, which lost 2 bases and 0 bases, there was a span of 6 bases. CDR1 is SGHRS, CDR2 YFSETQ, per germline. CDR3 length equals 15 residues. The chain's CDR3 is CASSLTGSYNSPLHF. The CDR3 nucleotides read TGCGCCAGCAGCTTAACAGGCTCCTATAATTCACCCCTCCACTTT. Using reference TRBV5-1 and TRBJ1-6 for the parts outside the CDR3, the full variable domain is KAGVTQTPRYLIKTRGQQVTLSCSPISGHRSVSWYQQTPGQGLQFLFEYFSETQRNKGNFPGRFSGRQFSNSRSEMNVSTLELGDSALYLCASSLTGSYNSPLHFGNGTRLTVT.

The gene calls are TRBV3-1 (or the pseudogene TRBV3-2) and TRBJ2-3, with 12 bases aligning to TRBD2. The CDR3 has 15 residues. V shed 3 bases and J 5 bases; nucleotides not matched to a gene: 3. Germline CDR1 LGHDT, CDR2 YNNKEL (reference sequence). The CDR3 is CASSHLAGGGDTQYF. As DNA, the CDR3 is TGTGCCAGCAGCCACCTAGCGGGAGGGGGAGATACGCAGTATTTT.

The chain couples TRBV10-3 to TRBJ1-5, with a weak D call TRBD1 (5 bases). There are 13 residues in the CDR3. V was clipped by 5 bases and J by 10 bases, with 15 bases between them. Looked up from germline, CDR1 is ENHRY and CDR2 is SYGVKD. CDR3 in amino acids: CAISTGVNVPQHF. The CDR3 bases are TGTGCCATCAGTACGGGGGTGAATGTTCCCCAGCATTTT.

The chain combines TRBV24-1 with TRBJ2-2; TRBD1 agrees at 9 bases. This CDR3 is 16 amino acids long. The trim removed 4 bases at V and 1 base at J, leaving 3 bases unmatched. CDR1 and CDR2 from the germline V gene are KGHDR and SFDVKD. The CDR3 sequence is CATSEPGQGNTGELFF. CDR3 in DNA: TGTGCCACCAGTGAACCGGGACAGGGGAACACCGGGGAGCTGTTTTTT.

The chain carries TRBV28 and TRBJ2-2, with 7 bases aligning to TRBD2. V dropped 6 bases and J dropped 6; count of bases not matched to a gene: 7. The CDR3 spans 14 residues. Looked up from germline, CDR1 is MDHEN and CDR2 is SYDVKM. CDR3 protein: CASRYTLASGELFF. The CDR3 nucleotides read TGTGCCAGCAGGTACACACTAGCGTCCGGGGAGCTGTTTTTT.

The chain employs TRBV9 and TRBJ2-2, with D possibly matching TRBD2 (6 bases). The CDR3 runs to 15 residues. Trimming took off 4 bases at V and 2 bases at J, with 12 bases between the two ends. CDR1 and CDR2 from the germline V gene are SGDLS and YYNGEE. Here the CDR3 reads CASSSQTSNTGELFF. CDR3 sequence (DNA): TGTGCCAGCAGCTCACAGACTAGTAACACCGGGGAGCTGTTTTTT.

This chain uses TRBV15 with TRBJ1-3; 7 bases agree with TRBD1. The J segment lost 3 bases and the V segment lost 0 bases, leaving 5 bases of the junction unmatched. Germline CDR1 and CDR2: LNHNV and YYDKDF (reference sequence). This CDR3 has 16 residues. The CDR3 nucleotides read TGTGCCACCAGCAGAGATCGACAGGGACTTGGAAACACCATATATTTT. It codes for CATSRDRQGLGNTIYF.

J is TRBJ2-5 and V is TRBV7-3, with TRBD2 as a possible D gene (5 bases). This CDR3 has 15 amino acids. Trimming left V 5 bases short and J 1 base short, with 14 bases between. Germline V CDR1 and CDR2: SGHTA, FQGTGA. CDR3 in DNA: TGTGCCAGCAGCCCAAATGCGGGTCCCCAAGAGACCCAGTACTTC. Protein product: CASSPNAGPQETQYF.